What follows describes a single T cell receptor beta chain. This clone was found once. Which antigen it targets is not known. Per-base qualities were not stored, and no clone one base away is much larger. Based on the germline V gene, the CDR1 and CDR2 sequences are LGHNT and FRNRAP. Counted from cysteine to phenylalanine, this CDR3 has 15 amino acids. Only CDR3 DNA remains: 45 bases, in frame from the first base. Relative to germline, V is 4 bases shorter and J is 4 bases shorter, with 16 bases between their ends. The time point label corresponds to: individuals recovered from natural SARS-CoV-2 infection. The data were obtained in a study of Ad26.COV2.S vaccination and SARS-CoV-2 variants (dated by TCRdb to 2020 to 2022). Background for the entire study: Sequencing of the TCRbeta repertoire served to evaluate the specificity and breadth of SARS-CoV-2-reactive T cell receptors following Ad26.COV2.S vaccination. The TCR-sequenced set comprised around 30 samples: about 19 Ad26.COV2.S vaccine recipients, 5 placebo recipients and 8 SARS-CoV-2 convalescent individuals. What the work shows at the level of the full study, not this receptor alone: Spike-specific TCR breadth was higher in Ad26.COV2.S recipients than in placebo recipients (P = 0.0014). Vaccine and placebo recipients had similar non-spike TCR breadth, a finding consistent with the vaccine containing only spike. After vaccination, substantial breadth of spike-specific CD8+ and CD4+ T cell responses was reported. The authors noted that the TCR breadth and depth analyses may have underestimated total T cell responses.

The immunoSEQ Assay was used to sequence TCRbeta CDR3 regions. After extraction, genomic DNA underwent amplification by bias-controlled multiplex PCR, followed by high-throughput sequencing. On the authors' methods: To quantify the absolute abundance of every unique TCRbeta CDR3 region, sequences were collapsed and filtered. T cell fraction was estimated by normalization of TCRbeta template counts to usable DNA, with usable DNA being measured through amplification of reference genes present in all nucleated cells. Repertoire TCRs were annotated as SARS-CoV-2-specific by exact matching of V gene, CDR3 amino acid sequence and J gene to a known reactive TCR set. The reference SARS-CoV-2 TCR set was obtained from MIRA and was filtered for enrichment in COVID-19-positive ImmuneCODE repertoires, whereby public or cross-reactive TCRs were removed. Drawing on the MIRA antigens, annotated TCRs were analysed further at the level of specific ORF or position within ORF. Breadth was defined as the number of annotated unique rearrangements divided by the total number of unique productive rearrangements, and depth was defined as the summed frequency of the annotated unique rearrangements. TCR breadth was compared between groups using two-sided Wilcoxon rank-sum tests. In TCRdb, the immuneACCESS table is reduced to in-frame sequences with V and J assigned. These tables do not hold every clone; where another copy was compared, an unresolved V gene accounts for under half, and the others remain unexplained. That table gives V, J and clone size, and the DNA gave D and trimming. The sample yields around 350,000 clones; 92% were counted once. Jointly, the top ten make up around 4% of the sample.

The starting material was peripheral blood, obtained after recovery from COVID-19. The source is a human donor who had recovered from COVID-19. The chain uses TRBV12-5 and TRBJ1-2; TRBD1 is possibly the D segment (5 matching bases). The nucleotides are TGTGCTAGTGGTTGGGACTACGACAGATTCTATGGCTACACCTTC. This translates into CASGWDYDRFYGYTF.